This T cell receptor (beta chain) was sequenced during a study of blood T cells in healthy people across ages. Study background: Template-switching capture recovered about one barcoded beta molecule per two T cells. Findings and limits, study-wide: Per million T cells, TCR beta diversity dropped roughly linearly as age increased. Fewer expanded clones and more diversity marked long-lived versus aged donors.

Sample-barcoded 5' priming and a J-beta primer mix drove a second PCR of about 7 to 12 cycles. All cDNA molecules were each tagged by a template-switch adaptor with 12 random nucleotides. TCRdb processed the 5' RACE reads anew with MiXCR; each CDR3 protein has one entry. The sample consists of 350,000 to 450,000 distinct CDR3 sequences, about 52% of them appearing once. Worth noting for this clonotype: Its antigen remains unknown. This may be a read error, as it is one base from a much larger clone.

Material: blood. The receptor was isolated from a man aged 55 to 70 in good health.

The CDR3 here is CSARDNGSPYEQYF. The CDR3 DNA sequence: TGCAGTGCTAGAGACAACGGGAGCCCCTACGAGCAGTACTTC. This chain joins TRBV20-1 and TRBJ2-4, with TRBD2 as a possible D gene (6 bases). The J call could be wrong; TRBJ2-7 is a better fit for the DNA end. The CDR3 is 14 amino acids. Germline assignment: CDR1 DFQATT and CDR2 SNEGSKA (reference sequence).